This T cell receptor (beta chain) was obtained from a study of T-cell memory formation after mild COVID-19. With 1 base removed from V and 6 bases from J, the gap between germline ends came to 9 bases. The germline V gene has CDR1 SGHTA and CDR2 FQGNSA. The CDR3 contains 13 residues. TCRdb re-derived calls from the 5' RACE reads in MiXCR, one entry per CDR3 protein. The sample includes nearly 350,000 distinct CDR3 sequences, 10% to 15% of them seen just once. This receptor was taken from a man younger than 35 who had mild COVID-19 (a few samples of this study predate the infection). Cell type and time point are not known. Material: PBMCs or a T cell subset sorted from them (not recorded which). The chain employs TRBV7-2 and TRBJ1-2; D is unclear. The CDR3 DNA reads TGTGCCAGCAGCTTAGGGCAGTTAGATGGCTACACCTTC. This translates into CASSLGQLDGYTF.